Listed here are 19 T cell receptor beta chains from one sample, sequenced in a study of blood T cell repertoires in COVID-19. Produced via immunoSEQ multiplex PCR; TCRdb's table is partial and in-frame only. In the table there are 170,000 or so clones, about four fifths of which are singletons. Specimen: peripheral blood. The source of these receptors is a man between 65 and 85 years old with active or convalescent COVID-19.

The chain employs TRBV25-1 and TRBJ1-2; D might be TRBD1 (6 bases). Trimming removed 8 bases from V and 3 bases from J, with 22 bases in between. Germline V gene lookup returns CDR1 MGHDK and CDR2 SYGVNS. This CDR3 contains 16 residues. The CDR3 DNA is TGTGCCAGCGGAGATTGGAGGGGGGGCAAGGACTATGGCTACACCTTC. It specifies CASGDWRGGKDYGYTF.

The chain uses TRBV5-1 and TRBJ1-2; TRBD1 is a possible D gene (6 bases). Germline CDR1 reads SGHRS; CDR2 reads YFSETQ. Trimming pared 4 bases from V and 4 bases from J, leaving 17 bases between. The CDR3 sequence is 15 residues long. Written as DNA, the CDR3 is TGCGCCAGCAGCCCCCCTCTAGGGGGTAGCTATGGCTACACCTTC. This codes for CASSPPLGGSYGYTF.

The V call is TRBV9, the J call TRBJ1-2, with D possibly TRBD1 on 6 matching bases. The length of the CDR3 is 14 residues. Germline lookup yields CDR1 SGDLS and CDR2 YYNGEE. Trimming pared 1 base from V and 11 bases from J, leaving 18 bases between. CDR3 amino acids: CASSVFNRDGAYTF. The CDR3 DNA sequence: TGTGCCAGCAGCGTATTCAACAGGGATGGAGCTTACACCTTC.

The CDR3 DNA sequence: TGCGCCAGCAGCCTGGGGTTAGGGGTGCGGACAGATACGCAGTATTTT. This sequence encodes CASSLGLGVRTDTQYF. V and J are TRBV5-1 and TRBJ2-3, with a possible D match to TRBD1 (5 bases). The CDR3 totals 16 residues. CDR1 and CDR2 (germline): SGHRS, YFSETQ. V was clipped by 4 bases and J by 3 bases, with 18 bases between them.

In this sample, this clone turned up a few times. The V call is TRBV28, the J call TRBJ1-1; tentative D call: TRBD1 (5 bases). Per the germline V gene, CDR1 is MDHEN and CDR2 is SYDVKM. V was pared by 7 bases and J by 6 bases, with 21 bases between. This CDR3 spans 15 amino acids. The CDR3 nucleotides are TGTGCCAGCACCCCACCCGGGACTCCAGGCTCTGAAGCTTTCTTT. Protein sequence: CASTPPGTPGSEAFF. The whole variable domain, remainder taken from reference TRBV28 and TRBJ1-1, is DVKVTQSSRYLVKRTGEKVFLECVQDMDHENMFWYRQDPGLGLRLIYFSYDVKMKEKGDIPEGYSVSREKKERFSLILESASTNQTSMYLCASTPPGTPGSEAFFGQGTRLTVV.

The chain recombines TRBV30 with TRBJ2-5, with a possible D match to TRBD1 (7 bases). The CDR3 is 14 residues long. With 2 bases removed from V and 7 bases from J, the gap between germline ends came to 17 bases. Germline loops: CDR1 GTSNPN, CDR2 SVGIG (reference sequence). CDR3 DNA: TGTGCCTGGAGTACCTCAGGGGGGATGGGGACCCAGTACTTC. This sequence encodes CAWSTSGGMGTQYF.

This chain joins TRBV7-2 and TRBJ2-6; D possibly corresponds to TRBD2 (6 bases). V gave up 1 base and J gave up 10 bases, with 11 bases separating them. CDR3 length: 14 amino acids. Germline V gives CDR1 SGHTA, CDR2 FQGNSA. The CDR3: CASSLVPGGNVLTF. The CDR3 region has the DNA TGTGCCAGCAGCTTAGTTCCCGGGGGAAACGTCCTGACTTTC.

This clone was detected only a few times. The V gene is TRBV3-1 (or the pseudogene TRBV3-2), the J gene TRBJ2-1, with 11 nucleotides matching TRBD2. Germline-derived CDR1 and CDR2 are LGHDT and YNNKEL (reference sequence). V lost 8 bases and J lost 0; bases outside the gene matches: 6. The CDR3 consists of 16 residues. The CDR3 DNA sequence: TGTGCCAGCCGAGGACTAGCGGGTAACTCCTACAATGAGCAGTTCTTC. It is translated as CASRGLAGNSYNEQFF.

The rearrangement joins TRBV11-3 to TRBJ2-1; 11 bases agree with TRBD2. V was pared by 2 bases and J by 7 bases, with 7 bases of the junction left unmatched. Germline lookup yields CDR1 SGHNT and CDR2 YENEEA. This CDR3 comprises 16 residues. The CDR3 DNA sequence: TGTGCCAGCAGCTTAAGCATGGGACTAGCGGCAAATGAGCAGTTCTTC. Translating it yields CASSLSMGLAANEQFF. Combining the CDR3 with reference TRBV11-3 and TRBJ2-1 gives the whole variable domain EAGVVQSPRYKIIEKKQPVAFWCNPISGHNTLYWYLQNLGQGPELLIRYENEEAVDDSQLPKDRFSAERLKGVDSTLKIQPAELGDSAVYLCASSLSMGLAANEQFFGPGTRLTVL.

For the CDR3, the DNA is TGTGCCTGGAACCGGGACAGGGGAATCCCCACACCGGCCGGGGAGCTGTTTTTT. Protein: CAWNRDRGIPTPAGELFF. V usage is TRBV30 and J usage is TRBJ2-2, with 10 bases identical to TRBD1. V dropped 4 bases and J dropped 6; count of bases not matched to a gene: 17. Germline loops: CDR1 GTSNPN, CDR2 SVGIG (reference sequence). CDR3 length: 18 residues.

The V call is TRBV9, the J call TRBJ1-2, with 12 bases lining up with TRBD1. The CDR3 is 18 amino acids. Germline loops: CDR1 SGDLS, CDR2 YYNGEE. With 1 base clipped from V and 8 bases from J, the junction kept 15 bases outside the gene matches. The CDR3 nucleotides are TGTGCCAGCAGCGTATCCTGGAACGGGGACAGGGGGCAGGAGGGCTACACCTTC. Translated, it gives CASSVSWNGDRGQEGYTF.

V gene TRBV18 combines with J gene TRBJ1-1; D not certain. The CDR3 has 13 amino acids. V dropped 3 bases and J dropped 6 bases, with 11 bases sitting between them. Germline V gene sequence: CDR1 KGHSH, CDR2 LQKENI. The CDR3, as DNA: TGTGCCAGCTCACCTGACGCTGAGGCTGAAGCTTTCTTT. Translation: CASSPDAEAEAFF.

The chain is built from TRBV9 and TRBJ1-2; TRBD1 might be the D (6 bases). The CDR3 sequence is 15 residues long. Germline CDR1 is SGDLS and CDR2 is YYNGEE. The ends were cut back, 4 bases at V and 2 bases at J, with 15 bases in the middle. Here the CDR3 DNA reads TGTGCCAGCAGCCCATCAGGCACAGGGAACTATGGCTACACCTTC. Its translation is CASSPSGTGNYGYTF.

The rearrangement joins TRBV9 to TRBJ2-1; D ambiguous. The length of the CDR3 is 13 residues. The V end was cut by 2 bases, the J end by 2 bases, with 5 bases between. Germline assignment: CDR1 SGDLS and CDR2 YYNGEE. As DNA, the CDR3 is TGTGCCAGCAGCGTTACTACCTACAATGAGCAGTTCTTC. Protein: CASSVTTYNEQFF.

This chain uses TRBV6-5 with TRBJ1-1, with a tentative D call TRBD1 (6 bases). CDR1 is MNHEY and CDR2 is SVGAGI in the germline V gene. The CDR3 is 14 amino acids. Deletions cut 7 bases from V and 4 bases from J, with 16 bases between. The CDR3 region is CASTRGSGATEAFF. The CDR3 nucleotides read TGTGCCAGCACCAGGGGCTCTGGGGCCACTGAAGCTTTCTTT.

This sequence joins TRBV30 and TRBJ1-4, with D tentatively TRBD1 (6 bases). This CDR3 comprises 14 residues. V lost 1 base to trimming and J lost 8 bases, with 14 bases between them. Per the germline V gene, CDR1 is GTSNPN and CDR2 is SVGIG (reference sequence). The CDR3 is CAWSGTGPVEKLFF. CDR3 DNA sequence: TGTGCCTGGAGTGGAACAGGGCCAGTAGAAAAACTGTTTTTT.

A note on this clone: Other DNA variants within this sample encode the same CDR3. This rearrangement joins TRBV30 to TRBJ2-2, with D perhaps TRBD2 (7 bases). The length of the CDR3 is 14 residues. V was cut by 5 bases and J by 3 bases, with 13 bases left in between. Germline lookup yields CDR1 GTSNPN and CDR2 SVGIG (reference sequence). The DNA of the CDR3 is TGTGCCTGGGGGGGAGGGGGGCACACCGGGGAGCTGTTTTTT. It specifies CAWGGGGHTGELFF.

The rearrangement joins TRBV5-1 to TRBJ2-5; D not resolved. The length of the CDR3 is 14 residues. The V gene's germline CDR1 is SGHRS and CDR2 YFSETQ. Trimming removed 7 bases at V and 4 bases at J, with 17 bases between. The CDR3 DNA reads as TGCGCCAGCGGAGAAGCCCCGCCAAGAGAGACCCAGTACTTC. Translating gives CASGEAPPRETQYF.

CDR3 coding DNA: TGTGCCAGCTCACCTTCAGGGGTGGGGGACACTGAAGCTTTCTTT. Encoded protein: CASSPSGVGDTEAFF. The rearrangement links TRBV18 to TRBJ1-1, with D maybe TRBD1 (6 bases). The germline V gene encodes CDR1 KGHSH and CDR2 LQKENI. This CDR3 comprises 15 residues. Trimming took 3 bases from V and 3 from J, leaving 14 bases between them. Filled out from reference TRBV18 and TRBJ1-1, the complete variable domain reads NAGVMQNPRHLVRRRGQEARLRCSPMKGHSHVYWYRQLPEEGLKFMVYLQKENIIDESGMPKERFSAEFPKEGPSILRIQQVVRGDSAAYFCASSPSGVGDTEAFFGQGTRLTVV.